Below are 15 T cell receptor beta chains sequenced from a single sample in a study of identifying expanded T cells in peripheral blood. TCRdb's table, derived via immunoSEQ multiplex PCR, lists solely in-frame clones and lacks some. In the table there are 90,000 to 95,000 clones, 88% of which are singletons. What was sequenced was blood. These receptors all stem from a person between 18 and 75 years old in good health.

The chain recombines TRBV18 with TRBJ1-1, with D unclear. Trimming took 2 bases from V and 1 from J, leaving 8 bases between them. In germline, CDR1 is KGHSH, CDR2 LQKENI. The CDR3 is 14 amino acids. The CDR3 reads CASSPKVPNTEAFF. CDR3 coding DNA: TGTGCCAGCTCACCAAAGGTCCCGAACACTGAAGCTTTCTTT.

The chain couples TRBV5-4 to TRBJ2-2, with D perhaps TRBD2 (7 bases). The CDR3 runs 15 residues. Trimming took 6 bases from V and 7 from J, leaving 19 bases between them. Germline values: CDR1 SGHNT, CDR2 YYREEE (reference sequence). The CDR3 is CASNLFGGPNGELFF. CDR3 in DNA: TGTGCCAGCAATCTTTTCGGGGGGCCGAACGGGGAGCTGTTTTTT.

The V call is TRBV6-5, the J call TRBJ1-4; maybe TRBD1 (5 bases). The germline CDR1 and CDR2 sequences are MNHEY and SVGAGI. Trimming stripped 1 base from V and 11 bases from J, with 8 bases between. CDR3 length: 12 residues. The CDR3, as DNA: TGTGCCAGCAGTTACTGGGGCCAGAAACTGTTTTTT. Translation: CASSYWGQKLFF.

V and J are TRBV19 and TRBJ1-2; 7 bases align to TRBD1. With 5 bases clipped from V and 4 bases from J, the junction kept 16 bases outside the gene matches. This CDR3 has 17 amino acids. Germline V gene data show CDR1 as LNHDA and CDR2 as SQIVND (reference sequence). CDR3 loop: CASSPLSQGQKTYGYTF. The CDR3 coding sequence is TGTGCCAGTAGTCCGCTATCTCAGGGACAGAAAACCTATGGCTACACCTTC.

This chain joins TRBV4-3 and TRBJ2-1; 8 positions agree with TRBD2. Trimming removed 1 base from V and 3 bases from J; junction bases left unmatched: 11. The germline V gene has CDR1 LGHNA and CDR2 YSLEER. The CDR3 consists of 18 residues. The CDR3 is CASSQVPPTSGFYNEQFF. The CDR3 nucleotides read TGCGCCAGCAGCCAAGTCCCCCCCACTAGCGGATTCTACAATGAGCAGTTCTTC.

CDR3 in amino acids: CASSQGVSGNTIYF. CDR3 DNA sequence: TGTGCCAGCAGCCAAGGGGTCTCTGGAAACACCATATATTTT. The gene calls are TRBV7-9 and TRBJ1-3, with a tentative D call TRBD1 (5 bases). In germline, CDR1 is SEHNR, CDR2 FQNEAQ (reference sequence). V lost 5 bases and J lost 0, with 8 bases in between. The CDR3 contains 14 residues. The full variable domain, rest sourced from reference TRBV7-9 and TRBJ1-3, is DTGVSQNPRHKITKRGQNVTFRCDPISEHNRLYWYRQTLGQGPEFLTYFQNEAQLEKSRLLSDRFSAERPKGSFSTLEIQRTEQGDSAMYLCASSQGVSGNTIYFGEGSWLTVV.

The J gene is TRBJ2-1, the V gene TRBV5-4; perhaps D is TRBD1 or TRBD2 (6 bases each). V was trimmed by 0 bases and J by 7 bases, leaving 14 bases between them. CDR1 is SGHNT and CDR2 is YYREEE in the germline V gene (reference sequence). This CDR3 has 15 amino acids. DNA of the CDR3: TGTGCCAGCAGCTTGGCCGGAGGGGGTTTGAATGAGCAGTTCTTC. Residues: CASSLAGGGLNEQFF.

V usage is TRBV5-1 and J usage is TRBJ2-4, with TRBD2 matching over 12 bases. V shed 0 bases and J 3 bases; nucleotides not matched to a gene: 10. The CDR3 spans 19 residues. Germline V gene sequence: CDR1 SGHRS, CDR2 YFSETQ. Here the CDR3 reads CASSLVPRTSGTLKNIQYF. CDR3 coding DNA: TGCGCCAGCAGCTTGGTCCCACGGACTAGCGGGACGCTCAAAAACATTCAGTACTTC.

CDR3 residues: CASSHGMAGDGPNTGELFF. The CDR3 DNA reads as TGCGCCAGCAGCCATGGGATGGCAGGGGACGGCCCGAACACCGGGGAGCTGTTTTTT. The V call is TRBV4-3, the J call TRBJ2-2; possibly TRBD1 for D (6 bases). Germline lookup yields CDR1 LGHNA and CDR2 YSLEER. CDR3 size: 19 residues. V was cut by 3 bases and J by 0 bases, with 20 bases left in between.

The J gene is TRBJ1-2, the V gene TRBV19, with no clear D. This CDR3 spans 16 amino acids. The germline CDR1 and CDR2 sequences are LNHDA and SQIVND (reference sequence). The germline V and J ends were trimmed by 0 bases and 3 bases, with 14 bases remaining between them. Here the CDR3 reads CASSIDTLPRDYGYTF. Written as DNA, the CDR3 is TGTGCCAGTAGTATAGATACCCTACCGCGGGACTATGGCTACACCTTC. Drawing the rest from reference TRBV19 and TRBJ1-2, the complete variable domain is DGGITQSPKYLFRKEGQNVTLSCEQNLNHDAMYWYRQDPGQGLRLIYYSQIVNDFQKGDIAEGYSVSREKKESFPLTVTSAQKNPTAFYLCASSIDTLPRDYGYTFGSGTRLTVV.

The gene calls are TRBV6-1 and TRBJ1-2, with a weak D call TRBD1 (5 bases). Trimming took off 7 bases at V and 5 bases at J, with 14 bases between the two ends. Per germline, CDR1 MNHNS and CDR2 SASEGT. The CDR3 has 13 amino acids. CDR3 amino acids: CASTLVAGYGYTF. In DNA form, the CDR3 reads TGTGCCAGCACCCTCGTGGCAGGGTATGGCTACACCTTC.

As DNA, the CDR3 is TGTGCCTCACCCGACCGGGACAGGGGTTGGGGCTACACCTTC. The encoded protein is CASPDRDRGWGYTF. J is TRBJ1-2 and V is TRBV30, with TRBD1 identical over 10 bases. V was clipped by 7 bases and J by 8 bases; unmatched bases: 13. This CDR3 region has 14 residues. Germline-derived CDR1 and CDR2 are GTSNPN and SVGIG (reference sequence).

The chain combines TRBV6-5 with TRBJ2-4; 11 bases align to TRBD1. This CDR3 spans 14 amino acids. V dropped 6 bases and J dropped 4; count of bases not matched to a gene: 2. Germline-derived CDR1 and CDR2 are MNHEY and SVGAGI. The CDR3 region has the DNA TGTGCCAGCAGAGGGACAGGGGGAAAAAACATTCAGTACTTC. As protein: CASRGTGGKNIQYF.

The chain recombines TRBV10-3 with TRBJ2-7, with TRBD2 identical over 13 bases. With 2 bases clipped from V and 1 base from J, the junction kept 5 bases outside the gene matches. The CDR3 spans 17 residues. From germline, CDR1 is ENHRY and CDR2 SYGVKD. The CDR3 region is CAISETVLAGGSYEQYF. CDR3 nucleotide sequence: TGTGCCATCAGTGAGACCGTACTAGCGGGAGGGTCCTACGAGCAGTACTTC.

V is TRBV6-6 and J is TRBJ1-1, with unresolved D. Trimming left V 2 bases short and J 0 bases short, with 7 bases between. The germline gives CDR1 MNHNY, CDR2 SVGAGI (reference sequence). The CDR3 runs 14 residues. The CDR3 sequence: CASSYGRLNTEAFF. The CDR3 DNA reads TGTGCCAGCAGTTACGGTCGGCTGAACACTGAAGCTTTCTTT.